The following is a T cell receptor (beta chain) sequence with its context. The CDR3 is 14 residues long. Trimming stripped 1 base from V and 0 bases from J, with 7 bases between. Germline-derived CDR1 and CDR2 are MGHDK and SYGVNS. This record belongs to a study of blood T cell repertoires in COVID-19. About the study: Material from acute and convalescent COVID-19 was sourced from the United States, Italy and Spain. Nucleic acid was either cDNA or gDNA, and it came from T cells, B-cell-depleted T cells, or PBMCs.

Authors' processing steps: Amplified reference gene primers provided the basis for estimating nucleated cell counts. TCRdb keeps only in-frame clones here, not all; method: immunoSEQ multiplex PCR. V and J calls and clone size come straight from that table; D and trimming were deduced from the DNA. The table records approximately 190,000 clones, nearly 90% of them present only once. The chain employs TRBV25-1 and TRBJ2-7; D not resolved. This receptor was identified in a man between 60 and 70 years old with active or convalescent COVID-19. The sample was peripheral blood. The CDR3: CASSESGSSYEQYF. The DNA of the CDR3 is TGTGCCAGCAGTGAATCAGGCAGCTCCTACGAGCAGTACTTC.